This TCR beta chain originates from a study of blood T cell repertoires in COVID-19 (dated by TCRdb to 2020 to 2021). A note on the overall study: Collaborator samples came from the United States, Italy and Spain and covered acute and convalescent phases of COVID-19. The material from the prospective study consisted of cDNA or gDNA derived from T cells, B-cell-depleted T cells, or PBMCs. The dataset comprised deeply sampled blood TCRbeta repertoires from subjects exposed to, actively infected with, or recovered from COVID-19. The sample metadata nearly always contained a de-identified subject ID, COVID-19 status, age in years and sex. Samples were obtained from the ongoing ImmuneRACE study (first 160 participants) and from some 1,300 subjects provided by 6 global collaborators. The repertoires were released in a freely available public database intended as a resource for research on the immune response to SARS-CoV-2. Where available, HLA class I and class II types were taken from metadata supplied by the sample provider and were not determined by assay-based typing.

Points on this clone: It has no known antigen specificity. Base qualities are not at hand, and no much larger clone is one base apart.

On the study overall, not on this receptor specifically: The quantity of clinical and demographic metadata differed by source and by participant and was supplied without curation.

The immunoSEQ Assay, a bias-controlled multiplex PCR, was used to amplify TCRbeta CDR3 regions from genomic DNA. Regarding the original processing steps: Nucleated cell counts per sample were estimated from amplification of reference gene primers within the assay. To quantify the absolute abundance of each unique TCRbeta CDR3 rearrangement, sequence reads were collapsed and filtered. For each sample, productive Simpson clonality was calculated by taking the square root of Simpson's diversity index across productive rearrangements. TCRdb limited this immuneACCESS table to in-frame rearrangements with V and J called. A share of clones is missing; checked studies link under half to unresolved V genes, and the rest is unexplained. That table furnishes V, J and clone size, whereas the DNA furnished D and trimming. This sample holds 150,000 to 200,000 clones; more than 65% were observed only once. Clones ranked in the top ten supply approximately 2.4% of the sample.

The collaborating institutions used their own protocols to collect whole blood in K2EDTA tubes. Collaborator samples were shipped for TCRbeta analysis as frozen whole blood, isolated PBMCs, or DNA extracted from either sample type. Between the V and J ends, shortened by 5 bases and 4 bases respectively, the junction contains 14 bases. The CDR3, cysteine through phenylalanine, is 14 amino acids long. Left in the record is the CDR3 DNA by itself, 42 bases read in frame from the first base. CDR1 and CDR2 are read off the germline V gene as SNHLY and FYNNEI. The chain couples TRBV2 to TRBJ1-1; TRBD1 is possibly the D segment (6 matching bases). Sequences were obtained from peripheral blood. The clonotype originates from a human donor with acute or convalescent COVID-19. The donor label of this sample is uncertain. The sequenced DNA is TGTGCCAGCAGTACCGGACAGAGAGTCACTGAAGCTTTCTTT. This gives the protein CASSTGQRVTEAFF.